A selection of T cell receptor beta chains follows, all from one sample in a study of blood T cell repertoires in COVID-19. Profiled with immunoSEQ multiplex PCR; TCRdb holds only in-frame clones, not every one. Among fewer than 150,000 clones, 85% to 90% were seen once, and the ten largest hold roughly a tenth. Specimen: peripheral blood. The receptor source for this set is a man in his fifties or sixties with active or convalescent COVID-19. The CDR3 runs from the conserved cysteine through the conserved F or W. Fields, in order: J gene, D gene, V gene, clone size, CDR3 DNA, CDR3 protein. A D gene is named only where the DNA matches it firmly. Clone sizes are given selectively: once, few, many, or a class where the clone is expanded.

TRBJ1-6 | TRBD1 | TRBV28 | . | TGTGCCAGCAGTTGGGGACAGGGAGGTAATTCACCCCTCCACTTT | CASSWGQGGNSPLHF
TRBJ2-3 | TRBD1 | TRBV5-6 | . | TGTGCCAGCAGCCAGGGGGTGGGAGATACGCAGTATTTT | CASSQGVGDTQYF
TRBJ2-5 | . | TRBV24-1 | . | TGTGCCACCAGTGAACAGGGTCCGGGCAGGACCCAGTACTTC | CATSEQGPGRTQYF
TRBJ2-1 | TRBD2 | TRBV11-2 | . | TGTGCCAGCAGCAAGCGGGAGACCTACAATGAGCAGTTCTTC | CASSKRETYNEQFF
TRBJ2-6 | . | TRBV19 | . | TGTGCCAGCCACTTCCGACGGGGGACTGGGGCCAACGTCCTGACTTTC | CASHFRRGTGANVLTF
TRBJ1-2 | TRBD1 | TRBV18 | once | TGTGCCAGCTCCATTTTGGGACAGGAAGACGGCTACACCTTC | CASSILGQEDGYTF
TRBJ1-5 | TRBD1 | TRBV5-8 | . | TGTGCCAGCAGCTCGGAGACAGGGGCTCAGCCCCAGCATTTT | CASSSETGAQPQHF
TRBJ1-1 | . | TRBV3-1/TRBV3-2 | few | TGTGCCAGCAGCCAAGCAGGGAACACTGAAGCTTTCTTT | CASSQAGNTEAFF
TRBJ2-1 | . | TRBV27 | . | TGTGCCAGCAGTTTATCTGGGCCCAGCAATGAGCAGTTCTTC | CASSLSGPSNEQFF
TRBJ1-2 | TRBD1 | TRBV6-5 | . | TGTGCCACAGTAAGGGGGCTTAACTATGGCTACACCTTC | CATVRGLNYGYTF
TRBJ2-2 | TRBD1 | TRBV9 | once | TGTGCCAGCAGCGTGTTGGGGGACAGGGGCGGGGAGCTGTTTTTT | CASSVLGDRGGELFF
TRBJ1-2 | TRBD1 | TRBV28 | . | TGTGCCAGCAGTTTATATGGGCCCGGTGGACAGGTGTTAGGTGGCTACACCTTC | CASSLYGPGGQVLGGYTF
TRBJ2-7 | . | TRBV28 | . | TGTGCCAGCAGTTTAGTCGTTAAGGACAGTCCTAGCTACGAGCAGTACTTC | CASSLVVKDSPSYEQYF
TRBJ2-3 | . | TRBV6-5 | . | TGTGCCAGCAGTTACTCGACCTGGGGGCGTGCAGATACGCAGTATTTT | CASSYSTWGRADTQYF
TRBJ2-3 | . | TRBV28 | . | TGTGCCAGCAGCCACGGTGTGGATACGCAGTATTTT | CASSHGVDTQYF
TRBJ2-7 | . | TRBV7-2 | . | TGTGCCAGCAGCTTGGGCTATTCCTACGAGCAGTACTTC | CASSLGYSYEQYF
TRBJ1-1 | . | TRBV3-1/TRBV3-2 | . | TGTGCCAGCAGCCCCAGGGCTGTTCGCACTGAAGCTTTCTTT | CASSPRAVRTEAFF
TRBJ2-5 | TRBD2 | TRBV29-1 | . | TGCAGCGTTGAAACTAGCGCGAACATCCAAGAGACCCAGTACTTC | CSVETSANIQETQYF
TRBJ2-2 | TRBD2 | TRBV5-8 | . | TGTGCCAGCAACCACGGGAGGACTAGCCTCACCGGGGAGCTGTTTTTT | CASNHGRTSLTGELFF
TRBJ1-4 | TRBD1 | TRBV11-2 | . | TGTGCCAGCAGCTCTCCGGGACAGGGTGAAAAACTGTTTTTT | CASSSPGQGEKLFF
TRBJ2-1 | TRBD2 | TRBV12-5 | . | TGTGCTAGTGGTCCCTCCGTCGGGGGAGGGGTCGGTGAGCAGTTCTTC | CASGPSVGGGVGEQFF
TRBJ2-6 | . | TRBV24-1 | . | TGTGCCACCAGTGTGAGCTCTGGGGCCAACGTCCTGACTTTC | CATSVSSGANVLTF
TRBJ2-1 | . | TRBV5-1 | . | TGCGCCAGCAGCTTACTGGCCTACAATGAGCAGTTCTTC | CASSLLAYNEQFF
TRBJ2-5 | . | TRBV7-8 | . | TGTGCCAGCAGCTTAGTTGAAGGATGGGGGAAAGCGGGAGAGACCCAGTACTTC | CASSLVEGWGKAGETQYF
TRBJ2-7 | TRBD1 | TRBV5-4 | . | TGTGCCAGCAGCCGCGTCGGACAGGGACACTCCTACGAGCAGTACTTC | CASSRVGQGHSYEQYF
TRBJ1-1 | TRBD1 | TRBV7-9 | few | TGTGCCAGCAGCTTAATCCCTGGGACAGCCAACACTGAAGCTTTCTTT | CASSLIPGTANTEAFF
TRBJ1-2 | . | TRBV30 | . | TGTGCCTGGAGTGTACAGAACCGGAACTATGGCTACACCTTC | CAWSVQNRNYGYTF
TRBJ1-1 | TRBD1 | TRBV6-6 | . | TGTGCCAGCAGTTACGGAGGGGGCGGGCAGAACACTGAAGCTTTCTTT | CASSYGGGGQNTEAFF
TRBJ2-7 | TRBD1 | TRBV5-1 | . | TGCGCCAGCAGCTTGGACAGGGGCTACGAGCAGTACTTC | CASSLDRGYEQYF
TRBJ2-2 | . | TRBV9 | . | TGTGCCAGCAGCGTAGAAGGGGGGGACACCGGGGAGCTGTTTTTT | CASSVEGGDTGELFF
TRBJ2-3 | TRBD2 | TRBV5-4 | . | TGTGCCAGCAGCCCCTCGGGCGGGAGGGCGGATACGCAGTATTTT | CASSPSGGRADTQYF
TRBJ2-2 | TRBD2 | TRBV24-1 | . | TGTGCCACCAGTGATTTGGCGGGGGGACCCCCCGGGGAGCTGTTTTTT | CATSDLAGGPPGELFF
TRBJ1-2 | . | TRBV29-1 | few | TGCAGCGTTGAAGACATGAGAGGCTGGTACGGCTACACCTTC | CSVEDMRGWYGYTF
TRBJ2-7 | TRBD1 | TRBV3-1/TRBV3-2 | . | TGTGCCAGCAGCCTCGGGACAGGGCAATCCTACGAGCAGTACTTC | CASSLGTGQSYEQYF
TRBJ2-3 | . | TRBV9 | . | TGTGCCAGCAGCTCGACGACCTACGCGGCAGATACGCAGTATTTT | CASSSTTYAADTQYF
TRBJ2-2 | TRBD1 | TRBV27 | . | TGTGCCAGCTCCAGGGGGAGTAACACCGGGGAGCTGTTTTTT | CASSRGSNTGELFF
TRBJ2-7 | . | TRBV6-5 | . | TGTGCCAGCAGTCTCGGCGGCGCTACCTACGAGCAGTACTTC | CASSLGGATYEQYF
TRBJ2-3 | . | TRBV28 | . | TGTGCCATCGCCACCCGGGACACGAACACAGATACGCAGTATTTT | CAIATRDTNTDTQYF
TRBJ2-1 | TRBD2 | TRBV27 | . | TGTGCCAGCAGTCCCGGGGGGGGACCCTCCTACAATGAGCAGTTCTTC | CASSPGGGPSYNEQFF
TRBJ1-2 | . | TRBV27 | . | TGTGCCAGCAGTCAGGGCTTCTATGGCTACACCTTC | CASSQGFYGYTF
TRBJ2-7 | TRBD2 | TRBV7-3 | . | TGTGCCAGCAGCTTAAGGCGGGAGGGGTCCTACGAGCAGTACTTC | CASSLRREGSYEQYF